A selection of T cell receptor beta chains follows, all from one sample in a study of T cell responses to AZD1222 COVID-19 vaccine. The table came from immunoSEQ multiplex PCR; TCRdb's copy has only in-frame clones and leaves some out. The profile covers 150,000 to 200,000 clones, with roughly nine tenths appearing a single time and 1% to 1.5% taken by the ten largest. The specimen comprised peripheral blood, sampled 28 days after the second AZD1222 dose. The receptors shown here come from an adult who received the AZD1222 COVID-19 vaccine. CDR3s include the opening cysteine and the closing phenylalanine or tryptophan. D genes are given only for firm matches. Part of the rows lack a size; the others show once, few, many or a class for expanded clones.

j_call: TRBJ2-5
d_call: TRBD1
v_call: TRBV16
clone_size: -
cdr3_nt: TGTGCCAGCAGAGCGACAGGGGTGCAAGAGACCCAGTACTTC
cdr3_aa: CASRATGVQETQYF

j_call: TRBJ1-6
d_call: -
v_call: TRBV7-2
clone_size: -
cdr3_nt: TGTGCCAGCAGCCTCACTTTGGGGGTTAATTCACCCCTCCACTTT
cdr3_aa: CASSLTLGVNSPLHF

j_call: TRBJ2-1
d_call: -
v_call: TRBV24-1
clone_size: -
cdr3_nt: TGTGCCACCAGGATAGGAGCCAAGTGTTATAGCTCCTACAATGAGCAGTTCTTC
cdr3_aa: CATRIGAKCYSSYNEQFF

j_call: TRBJ2-3
d_call: -
v_call: TRBV14
clone_size: -
cdr3_nt: TGTGCCAGCAGCCAAGGAGTTAGACAGGTAGCGCAGTATTTT
cdr3_aa: CASSQGVRQVAQYF

j_call: TRBJ1-3
d_call: TRBD1
v_call: TRBV7-9
clone_size: -
cdr3_nt: TGTGCCAGCAGCTTAGTTGGGCAGGGGGCTTACACCATATATTTT
cdr3_aa: CASSLVGQGAYTIYF

j_call: TRBJ2-7
d_call: -
v_call: TRBV12-3/TRBV12-4
clone_size: -
cdr3_nt: TGTGCCAGCAGTTTCTCTGTCAACGAGCAGTACTTC
cdr3_aa: CASSFSVNEQYF

j_call: TRBJ2-1
d_call: -
v_call: TRBV11-2
clone_size: -
cdr3_nt: TGTGCCAGCAGCTTATTAATCGGGCGGGCGTATCTTCAAACGGGCGAGCAGTTCTTC
cdr3_aa: CASSLLIGRAYLQTGEQFF

j_call: TRBJ1-2
d_call: -
v_call: TRBV10-3
clone_size: -
cdr3_nt: TGTGCCATCAGTGAAGGGGACATGTCTCAGGGCTACACCTTC
cdr3_aa: CAISEGDMSQGYTF

j_call: TRBJ1-1
d_call: -
v_call: TRBV7-9
clone_size: -
cdr3_nt: TGTGCCAGCAGCCAAGGGTCCACCCTTGAAGCTTTCTTT
cdr3_aa: CASSQGSTLEAFF

j_call: TRBJ2-3
d_call: TRBD2
v_call: TRBV3-1/TRBV3-2
clone_size: -
cdr3_nt: TGTGCCAGCAGTCTCGGGGGGGCCGTTCTAAGCACAGATACGCAGTATTTT
cdr3_aa: CASSLGGAVLSTDTQYF

j_call: TRBJ2-7
d_call: TRBD2
v_call: TRBV7-8
clone_size: -
cdr3_nt: TGTGCCAGCAGCTTCGCGGCGGGGGGGGGCGCCTTCCGTAGCTCCTACGAGCAGTACTTC
cdr3_aa: CASSFAAGGGAFRSSYEQYF

j_call: TRBJ1-1
d_call: TRBD1
v_call: TRBV6-4
clone_size: -
cdr3_nt: TGTGCCAGCAGTGACACCGGGACAGAAAACACTGAAGCTTTCTTT
cdr3_aa: CASSDTGTENTEAFF

j_call: TRBJ2-5
d_call: -
v_call: TRBV30
clone_size: -
cdr3_nt: TGTGCCAGGGCTGTTGGCGAGACCCAGTACTTC
cdr3_aa: CARAVGETQYF

j_call: TRBJ1-2
d_call: -
v_call: TRBV5-1
clone_size: -
cdr3_nt: TGCGCCAGCAAGACAACGCCTACTTCTAACTATGGCTACACCTTC
cdr3_aa: CASKTTPTSNYGYTF

j_call: TRBJ2-3
d_call: TRBD1
v_call: TRBV5-1
clone_size: once
cdr3_nt: TGCGCCAGCAGCTTGCTCACCGGACAGGGCGGCACAGATACGCAGTATTTT
cdr3_aa: CASSLLTGQGGTDTQYF

j_call: TRBJ2-6
d_call: -
v_call: TRBV5-1
clone_size: -
cdr3_nt: TGCGCCAGCAGCCCTACCTCTGGGGCCAACGTCCTGACTTTC
cdr3_aa: CASSPTSGANVLTF

j_call: TRBJ1-1
d_call: TRBD1
v_call: TRBV6-5
clone_size: -
cdr3_nt: TGTGCCAGCAGTTACCCGGAGACAGGGAAGACTGAAGCTTTCTTT
cdr3_aa: CASSYPETGKTEAFF

j_call: TRBJ1-4
d_call: -
v_call: TRBV6-4
clone_size: -
cdr3_nt: TGTGCCAGCAGTGTCTGGAGGGGCGAAAAACTGTTTTTT
cdr3_aa: CASSVWRGEKLFF

j_call: TRBJ1-2
d_call: -
v_call: TRBV6-5
clone_size: -
cdr3_nt: TGTGCCAGCAGTTACTCGACGACGGGGCGGTATGGCTACACCTTC
cdr3_aa: CASSYSTTGRYGYTF

j_call: TRBJ1-2
d_call: -
v_call: TRBV4-2
clone_size: -
cdr3_nt: TGTGCCAGCAGCCAAGAAGCTACCCTGGGCGGCTATGGCTACACCTTC
cdr3_aa: CASSQEATLGGYGYTF

j_call: TRBJ2-7
d_call: TRBD2
v_call: TRBV6-1
clone_size: -
cdr3_nt: TGTGCCAGCAGTGAATTAGGTGGCACTAGCGGGGGTTACACCTACGAGCAGTACTTC
cdr3_aa: CASSELGGTSGGYTYEQYF

j_call: TRBJ1-1
d_call: -
v_call: TRBV2
clone_size: once
cdr3_nt: TGTGCCAGCAGTGCGGACGTGAACACTGAAGCTTTCTTT
cdr3_aa: CASSADVNTEAFF

j_call: TRBJ1-1
d_call: -
v_call: TRBV7-2
clone_size: -
cdr3_nt: TGTGCCAGCAGCTTAGGGCAGAACACTGAAGCTTTCTTT
cdr3_aa: CASSLGQNTEAFF

j_call: TRBJ1-3
d_call: -
v_call: TRBV6-5
clone_size: -
cdr3_nt: TGTGCCAGCCAACCCTCGGGGGGGCTCGGAAACACCATATATTTT
cdr3_aa: CASQPSGGLGNTIYF

j_call: TRBJ2-5
d_call: TRBD1
v_call: TRBV7-2
clone_size: -
cdr3_nt: TGTGCCAGCAGGTACACAGGGGAAGAGACCCAGTACTTC
cdr3_aa: CASRYTGEETQYF

j_call: TRBJ2-1
d_call: TRBD2
v_call: TRBV5-1
clone_size: -
cdr3_nt: TGCGCCAGCAGCTTCGAAAGGCTAGCGGCCTACAATGAGCAGTTCTTC
cdr3_aa: CASSFERLAAYNEQFF

j_call: TRBJ1-1
d_call: -
v_call: TRBV19
clone_size: -
cdr3_nt: TGTGCCAGTAGTATAGGGAGTAACACTGAAGCTTTCTTT
cdr3_aa: CASSIGSNTEAFF

j_call: TRBJ1-4
d_call: -
v_call: TRBV10-3
clone_size: once
cdr3_nt: TGTGCCATCAGTGAGTCTGTGCGTGAAAAACTGTTTTTT
cdr3_aa: CAISESVREKLFF

j_call: TRBJ1-3
d_call: TRBD1
v_call: TRBV7-2
clone_size: -
cdr3_nt: TGTGCCAGCAGCTGGGACAGGGGGAATGGAAACACCATATATTTT
cdr3_aa: CASSWDRGNGNTIYF

j_call: TRBJ2-7
d_call: -
v_call: TRBV6-2/TRBV6-3
clone_size: -
cdr3_nt: TGTGCCAGCAGTCAGGGGTTTCAGAACGAGCAGTACTTC
cdr3_aa: CASSQGFQNEQYF

j_call: TRBJ1-4
d_call: -
v_call: TRBV6-5
clone_size: -
cdr3_nt: TGTGCCAGCACCGAATACCCGGGGAGGGAAAAACTGTTTTTT
cdr3_aa: CASTEYPGREKLFF

j_call: TRBJ2-5
d_call: TRBD2
v_call: TRBV3-1/TRBV3-2
clone_size: -
cdr3_nt: TGTGCCAGCAGACCCAGCGGGGCCCGTGAGACCCAGTACTTC
cdr3_aa: CASRPSGARETQYF

j_call: TRBJ1-3
d_call: -
v_call: TRBV7-8
clone_size: -
cdr3_nt: TGTGCCAGCAGCGTAGGCACCTCTGGAAACACCATATATTTT
cdr3_aa: CASSVGTSGNTIYF

j_call: TRBJ2-1
d_call: TRBD2
v_call: TRBV18
clone_size: -
cdr3_nt: TGTGCCGGCTCACTTTTCCCCGGGACTAGCGGGGATAGGGCCCACAATGAGCAGTTCTTC
cdr3_aa: CAGSLFPGTSGDRAHNEQFF

j_call: TRBJ1-1
d_call: -
v_call: TRBV7-9
clone_size: -
cdr3_nt: TGTGCCAGCAGCTTATCCCTGAACACTGAAGCTTTCTTT
cdr3_aa: CASSLSLNTEAFF

j_call: TRBJ1-1
d_call: -
v_call: TRBV18
clone_size: -
cdr3_nt: TGTGCCAGCTCACGCAATGGCGGGATGAACACTGAAGCTTTCTTT
cdr3_aa: CASSRNGGMNTEAFF

j_call: TRBJ2-7
d_call: TRBD2
v_call: TRBV6-6
clone_size: once
cdr3_nt: TGTGCCAGCAGCCCGGGACTAGCGGGGGGGGACAACGAGCAGTACTTC
cdr3_aa: CASSPGLAGGDNEQYF

j_call: TRBJ1-4
d_call: TRBD1
v_call: TRBV3-1/TRBV3-2
clone_size: -
cdr3_nt: TGTGCCAGCAGCCAATTAGGGACAGTTCTTACCGAAAAACTGTTTTTT
cdr3_aa: CASSQLGTVLTEKLFF

j_call: TRBJ1-4
d_call: -
v_call: TRBV18
clone_size: -
cdr3_nt: TGTGCCAGCTCCACGGGGGCTAATGAAAAACTGTTTTTT
cdr3_aa: CASSTGANEKLFF

j_call: TRBJ1-5
d_call: -
v_call: TRBV19
clone_size: -
cdr3_nt: TGTGCCAGTATAGCAGACAGTAATAGCAATCAGCCCCAGCATTTT
cdr3_aa: CASIADSNSNQPQHF